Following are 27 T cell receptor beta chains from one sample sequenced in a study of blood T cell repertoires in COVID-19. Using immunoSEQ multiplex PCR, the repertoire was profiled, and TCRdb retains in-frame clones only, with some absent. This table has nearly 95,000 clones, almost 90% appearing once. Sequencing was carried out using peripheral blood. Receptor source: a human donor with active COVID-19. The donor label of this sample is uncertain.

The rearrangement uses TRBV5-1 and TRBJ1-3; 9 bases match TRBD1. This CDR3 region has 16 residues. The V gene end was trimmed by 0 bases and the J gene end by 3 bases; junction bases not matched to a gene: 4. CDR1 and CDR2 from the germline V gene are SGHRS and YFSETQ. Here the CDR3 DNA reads TGCGCCAGCAGCTTGGGCCCGACAGGGGGTGGAAACACCATATATTTT. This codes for CASSLGPTGGGNTIYF.

The CDR3 DNA sequence: TGTGCCAGCAGCTTACGTTCAGGGGGCCGGGATGAGCAGTTCTTC. Amino acids: CASSLRSGGRDEQFF. The J gene is TRBJ2-1, the V gene TRBV7-6, with 8 nucleotides matching TRBD1. Trimming removed 2 bases from V and 8 bases from J; junction bases left unmatched: 8. This CDR3 is 15 amino acids long. Per germline, CDR1 SGHVS and CDR2 FNYEAQ.

CDR3 sequence reads: CASSFEQVVRRETQYF. The CDR3 DNA reads TGTGCCAGCAGCTTTGAACAGGTGGTTCGTAGGGAGACCCAGTACTTC. The genes are TRBV7-9 and TRBJ2-5, with TRBD1 as a possible D gene (5 bases). V dropped 3 bases and J dropped 5 bases, with 19 bases sitting between them. From germline, CDR1 is SEHNR and CDR2 FQNEAQ (reference sequence). The CDR3 length is 16 residues.

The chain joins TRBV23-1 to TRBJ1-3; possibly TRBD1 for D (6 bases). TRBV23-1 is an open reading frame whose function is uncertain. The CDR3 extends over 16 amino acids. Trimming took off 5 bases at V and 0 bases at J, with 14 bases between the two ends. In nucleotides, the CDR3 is TGCGCCAGCAGTACAGGGTTTCTTCTCTCTGGAAACACCATATATTTT. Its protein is CASSTGFLLSGNTIYF.

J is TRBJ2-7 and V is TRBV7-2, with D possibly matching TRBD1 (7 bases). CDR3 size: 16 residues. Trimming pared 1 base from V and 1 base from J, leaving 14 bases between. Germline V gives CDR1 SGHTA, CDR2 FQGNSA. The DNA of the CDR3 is TGTGCCAGCAGCTTAGGCTCCAGGGGGAGGTCCTACGAGCAGTACTTC. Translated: CASSLGSRGRSYEQYF.

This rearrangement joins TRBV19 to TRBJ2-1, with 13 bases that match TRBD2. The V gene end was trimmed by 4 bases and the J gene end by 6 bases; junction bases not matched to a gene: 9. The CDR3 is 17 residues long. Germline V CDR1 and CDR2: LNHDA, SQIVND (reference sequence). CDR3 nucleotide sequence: TGTGCCAGTAGTAGTCGTACTAGCGGGGGGGCCCGCAATGAGCAGTTCTTC. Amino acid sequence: CASSSRTSGGARNEQFF. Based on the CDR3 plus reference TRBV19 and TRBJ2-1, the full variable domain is DGGITQSPKYLFRKEGQNVTLSCEQNLNHDAMYWYRQDPGQGLRLIYYSQIVNDFQKGDIAEGYSVSREKKESFPLTVTSAQKNPTAFYLCASSSRTSGGARNEQFFGPGTRLTVL.

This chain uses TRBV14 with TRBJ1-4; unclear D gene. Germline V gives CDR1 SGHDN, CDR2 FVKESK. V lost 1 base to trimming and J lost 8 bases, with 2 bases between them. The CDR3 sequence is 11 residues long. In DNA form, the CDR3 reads TGTGCCAGCAGCCAAGCAGAAAAACTGTTTTTT. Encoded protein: CASSQAEKLFF.

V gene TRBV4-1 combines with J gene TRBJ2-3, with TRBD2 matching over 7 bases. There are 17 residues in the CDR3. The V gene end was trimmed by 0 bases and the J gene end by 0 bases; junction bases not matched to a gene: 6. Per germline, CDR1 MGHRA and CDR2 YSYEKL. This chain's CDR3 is CASSQDRGVLSTDTQYF. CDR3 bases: TGCGCCAGCAGCCAAGATCGGGGGGTCTTGAGCACAGATACGCAGTATTTT.

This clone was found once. The CDR3 sequence: CSASGQGGLQEQFF. DNA of the CDR3: TGCAGTGCTAGTGGGCAGGGTGGTCTTCAGGAGCAGTTCTTC. V gene TRBV20-1 combines with J gene TRBJ2-1; TRBD1 is a possible D gene (5 bases). This CDR3 contains 14 residues. V was clipped by 3 bases and J by 10 bases, with 19 bases between them. CDR1 is DFQATT and CDR2 is SNEGSKA in the germline V gene (reference sequence).

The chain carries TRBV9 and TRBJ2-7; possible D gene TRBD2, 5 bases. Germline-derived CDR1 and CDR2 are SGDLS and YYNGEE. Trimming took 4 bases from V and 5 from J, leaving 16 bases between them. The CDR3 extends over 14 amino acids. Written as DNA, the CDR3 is TGTGCCAGCAGCCCCCGGACGGGGATCGACGAGCAGTACTTC. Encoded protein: CASSPRTGIDEQYF.

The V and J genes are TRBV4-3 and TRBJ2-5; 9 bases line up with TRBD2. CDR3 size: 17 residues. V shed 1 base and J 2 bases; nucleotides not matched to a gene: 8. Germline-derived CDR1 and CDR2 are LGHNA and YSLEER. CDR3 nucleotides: TGCGCCAGCAGCCAAGTGCCGAGCGGGGGGCCACAAGAGACCCAGTACTTC. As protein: CASSQVPSGGPQETQYF.

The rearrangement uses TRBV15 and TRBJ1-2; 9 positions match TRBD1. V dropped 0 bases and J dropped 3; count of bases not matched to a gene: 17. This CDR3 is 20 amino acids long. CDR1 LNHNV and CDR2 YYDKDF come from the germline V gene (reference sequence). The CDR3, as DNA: TGTGCCACCAGCAGAGATCCCAGGTCGTGGGACAGGGCCGTTTACTATGGCTACACCTTC. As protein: CATSRDPRSWDRAVYYGYTF. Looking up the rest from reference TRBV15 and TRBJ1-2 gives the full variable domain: DAMVIQNPRYQVTQFGKPVTLSCSQTLNHNVMYWYQQKSSQAPKLLFHYYDKDFNNEADTPDNFQSRRPNTSFCFLDIRSPGLGDTAMYLCATSRDPRSWDRAVYYGYTFGSGTRLTVV.

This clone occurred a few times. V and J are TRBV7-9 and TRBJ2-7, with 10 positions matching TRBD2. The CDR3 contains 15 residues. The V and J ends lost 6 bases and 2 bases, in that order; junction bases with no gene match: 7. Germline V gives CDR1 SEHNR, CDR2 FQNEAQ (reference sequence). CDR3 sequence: CASSILAGVPYEQYF. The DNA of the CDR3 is TGTGCCAGCAGTATCCTAGCGGGGGTACCCTACGAGCAGTACTTC. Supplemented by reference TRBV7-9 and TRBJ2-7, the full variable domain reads DTGVSQNPRHKITKRGQNVTFRCDPISEHNRLYWYRQTLGQGPEFLTYFQNEAQLEKSRLLSDRFSAERPKGSFSTLEIQRTEQGDSAMYLCASSILAGVPYEQYFGPGTRLTVT.

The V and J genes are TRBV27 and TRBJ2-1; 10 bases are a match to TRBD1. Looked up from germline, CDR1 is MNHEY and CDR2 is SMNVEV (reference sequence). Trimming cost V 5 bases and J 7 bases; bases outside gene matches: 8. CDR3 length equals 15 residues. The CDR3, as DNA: TGTGCCAGCAGTATGAGACAGGGGGCAGGGAATGAGCAGTTCTTC. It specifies CASSMRQGAGNEQFF.

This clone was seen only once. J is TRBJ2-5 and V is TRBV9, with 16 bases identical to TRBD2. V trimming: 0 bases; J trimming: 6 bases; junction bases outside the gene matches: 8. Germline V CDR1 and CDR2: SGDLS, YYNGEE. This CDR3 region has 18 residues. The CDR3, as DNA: TGTGCCAGCAGCGTAGCCCCCGGGACTAGCGGGAGGGAGAAGACCCAGTACTTC. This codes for CASSVAPGTSGREKTQYF.

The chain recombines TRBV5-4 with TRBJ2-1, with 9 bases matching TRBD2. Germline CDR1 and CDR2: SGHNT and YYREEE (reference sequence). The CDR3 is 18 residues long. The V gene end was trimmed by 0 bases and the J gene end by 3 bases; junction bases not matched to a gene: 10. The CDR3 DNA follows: TGTGCCAGCAGCTTGGGGACTAGCGCCGGTAGTTACTACAATGAGCAGTTCTTC. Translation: CASSLGTSAGSYYNEQFF.

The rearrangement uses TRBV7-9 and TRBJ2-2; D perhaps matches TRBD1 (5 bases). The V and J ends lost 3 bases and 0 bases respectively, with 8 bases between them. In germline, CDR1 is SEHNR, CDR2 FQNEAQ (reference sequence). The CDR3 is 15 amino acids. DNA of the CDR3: TGTGCCAGCAGCTTTGGACATGCGAACACCGGGGAGCTGTTTTTT. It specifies CASSFGHANTGELFF.

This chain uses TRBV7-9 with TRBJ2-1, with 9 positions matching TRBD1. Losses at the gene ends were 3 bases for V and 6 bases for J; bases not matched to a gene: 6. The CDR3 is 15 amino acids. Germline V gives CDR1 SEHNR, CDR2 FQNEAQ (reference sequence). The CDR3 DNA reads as TGTGCCAGCAGCTTCGGGGGGACAGGGATCAATGAGCAGTTCTTC. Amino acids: CASSFGGTGINEQFF.

The chain's CDR3 is CASSVAGGGTDTQYF. As DNA, the CDR3 is TGTGCCAGCAGTGTAGCGGGGGGCGGGACAGATACGCAGTATTTT. This chain links TRBV6-2 or TRBV6-3 with TRBJ2-3; the match to TRBD2 covers 10 bases. The CDR3 has 15 residues. V gave up 5 bases and J gave up 3 bases; unmatched junction bases: 5. Looked up from germline, CDR1 is MNHEY and CDR2 is SVGEGT.

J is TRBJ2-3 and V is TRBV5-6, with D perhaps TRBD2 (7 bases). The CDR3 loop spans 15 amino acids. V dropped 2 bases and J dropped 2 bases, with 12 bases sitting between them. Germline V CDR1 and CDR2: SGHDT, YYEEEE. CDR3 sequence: CASSFNGGPTDTQYF. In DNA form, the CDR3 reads TGTGCCAGCAGCTTCAACGGGGGGCCCACAGATACGCAGTATTTT.

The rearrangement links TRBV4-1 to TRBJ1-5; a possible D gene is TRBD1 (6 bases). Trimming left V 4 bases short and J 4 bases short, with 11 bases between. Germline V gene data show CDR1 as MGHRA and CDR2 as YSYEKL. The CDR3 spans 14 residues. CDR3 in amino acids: CASSRSDRNQPQHF. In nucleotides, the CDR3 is TGCGCCAGCAGCCGATCCGACAGGAATCAGCCCCAGCATTTT.

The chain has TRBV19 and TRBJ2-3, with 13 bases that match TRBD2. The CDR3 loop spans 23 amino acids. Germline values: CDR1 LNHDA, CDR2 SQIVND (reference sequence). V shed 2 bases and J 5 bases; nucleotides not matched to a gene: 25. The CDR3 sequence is CASSIMRPAPGLAGVHGGDTQYF. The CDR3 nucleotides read TGTGCCAGTAGTATAATGCGGCCAGCTCCCGGACTAGCGGGGGTTCACGGCGGAGATACGCAGTATTTT.

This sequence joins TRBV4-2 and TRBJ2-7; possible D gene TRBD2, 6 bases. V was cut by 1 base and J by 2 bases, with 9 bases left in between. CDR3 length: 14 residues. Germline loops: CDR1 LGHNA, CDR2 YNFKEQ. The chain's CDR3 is CASSQVGGTYEQYF. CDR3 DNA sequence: TGTGCCAGCAGCCAAGTAGGCGGGACCTACGAGCAGTACTTC.

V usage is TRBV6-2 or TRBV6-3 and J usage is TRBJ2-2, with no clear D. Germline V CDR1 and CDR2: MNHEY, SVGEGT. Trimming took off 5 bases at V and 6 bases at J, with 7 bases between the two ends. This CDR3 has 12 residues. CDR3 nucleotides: TGTGCCAGCAGTCCGGGTGCCGGGGAGCTGTTTTTT. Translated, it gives CASSPGAGELFF.

DNA of the CDR3: TGCAGCGTTGAATCCGGTAACACTGAAGCTTTCTTT. This gives the protein CSVESGNTEAFF. This sequence joins TRBV29-1 and TRBJ1-1; D remains unclear. Germline-derived CDR1 and CDR2 are SQVTM and ANQGSEA. CDR3 size: 12 residues. V was shortened by 2 bases and J by 2 bases, with 6 bases between the two germline ends.

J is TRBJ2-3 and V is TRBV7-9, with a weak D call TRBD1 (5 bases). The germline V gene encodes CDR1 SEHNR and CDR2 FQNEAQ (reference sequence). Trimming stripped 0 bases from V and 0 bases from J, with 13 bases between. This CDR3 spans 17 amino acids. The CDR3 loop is CASSLATWGTSTDTQYF. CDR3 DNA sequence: TGTGCCAGCAGCTTAGCGACCTGGGGCACTAGCACAGATACGCAGTATTTT.

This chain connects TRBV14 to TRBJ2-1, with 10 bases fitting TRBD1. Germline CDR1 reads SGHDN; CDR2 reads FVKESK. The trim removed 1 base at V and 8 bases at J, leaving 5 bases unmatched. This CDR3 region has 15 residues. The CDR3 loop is CASSQVRDRGHEQFF. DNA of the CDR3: TGTGCCAGCAGCCAAGTTCGGGACAGGGGTCATGAGCAGTTCTTC.